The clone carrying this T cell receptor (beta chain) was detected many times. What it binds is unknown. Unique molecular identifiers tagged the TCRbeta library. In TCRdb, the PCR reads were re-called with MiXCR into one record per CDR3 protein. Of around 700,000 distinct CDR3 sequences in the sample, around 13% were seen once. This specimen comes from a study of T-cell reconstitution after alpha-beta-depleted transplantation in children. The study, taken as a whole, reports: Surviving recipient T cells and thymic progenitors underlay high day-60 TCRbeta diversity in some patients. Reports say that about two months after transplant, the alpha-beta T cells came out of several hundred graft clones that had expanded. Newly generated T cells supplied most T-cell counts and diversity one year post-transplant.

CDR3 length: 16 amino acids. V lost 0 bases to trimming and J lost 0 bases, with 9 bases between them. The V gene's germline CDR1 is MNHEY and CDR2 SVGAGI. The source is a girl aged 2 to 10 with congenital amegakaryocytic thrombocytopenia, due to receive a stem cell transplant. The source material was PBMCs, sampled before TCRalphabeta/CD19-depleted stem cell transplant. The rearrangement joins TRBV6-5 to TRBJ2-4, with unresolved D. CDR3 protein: CASSYSGSVAKNIQYF. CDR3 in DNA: TGTGCCAGCAGTTACTCAGGCAGCGTAGCCAAAAACATTCAGTACTTC.